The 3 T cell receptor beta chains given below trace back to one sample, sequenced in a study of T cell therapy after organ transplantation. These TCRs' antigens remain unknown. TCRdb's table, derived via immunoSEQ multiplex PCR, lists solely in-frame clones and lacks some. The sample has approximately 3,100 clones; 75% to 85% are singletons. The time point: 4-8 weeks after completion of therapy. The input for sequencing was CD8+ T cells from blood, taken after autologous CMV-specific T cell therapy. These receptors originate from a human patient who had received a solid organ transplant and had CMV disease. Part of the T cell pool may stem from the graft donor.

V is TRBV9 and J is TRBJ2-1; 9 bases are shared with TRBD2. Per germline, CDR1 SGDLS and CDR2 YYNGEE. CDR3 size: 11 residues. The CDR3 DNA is TGTGCGAGCGGGGGGATGAATGAGCAGTTCTTC. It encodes CASGGMNEQFF.

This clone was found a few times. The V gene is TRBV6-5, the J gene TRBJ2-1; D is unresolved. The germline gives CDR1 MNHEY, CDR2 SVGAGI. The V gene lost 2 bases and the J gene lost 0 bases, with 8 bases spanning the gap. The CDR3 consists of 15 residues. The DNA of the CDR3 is TGTGCCAGCAGTTACAAGCTCAGCTCCTACAATGAGCAGTTCTTC. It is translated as CASSYKLSSYNEQFF.

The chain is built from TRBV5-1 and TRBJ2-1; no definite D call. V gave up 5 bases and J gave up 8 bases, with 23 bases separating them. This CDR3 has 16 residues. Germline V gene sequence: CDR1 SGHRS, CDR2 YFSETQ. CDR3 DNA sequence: TGCGCCAGCAGAGTATCCGGGTCGGGCGTGATCGATGAGCAGTTCTTC. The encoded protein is CASRVSGSGVIDEQFF.